These 21 T cell receptor beta chains were sequenced from one sample in a study of identical twins. TCRdb recomputed calls from the 5' RACE reads with MiXCR, one row per CDR3 protein. Of some 500,000 distinct CDR3 sequences detected, 14% appear once; the ten largest clones hold roughly 0.5%. The data also belong to a second study, concerning yellow fever vaccine responses in identical twins.

Source material: CD4+ T cells sorted from blood. The receptors derive from a woman between 18 and 29 years old in good health.

The V and J genes are TRBV24-1 and TRBJ2-1, with TRBD1 matching 11 bases. Germline V gene lookup returns CDR1 KGHDR and CDR2 SFDVKD. The CDR3 loop spans 15 amino acids. The J segment lost 6 bases and the V segment lost 10 bases, leaving 10 bases of the junction unmatched. For the CDR3, the DNA is TGTGCCACTAGGACAGGGGGCATATCTGGCAATGAGCAGTTCTTC. Its translation is CATRTGGISGNEQFF.

CDR3 amino acids: CASSLSGAGETQYF. CDR3 sequence (DNA): TGTGCCAGCAGCTTATCAGGGGCCGGGGAGACCCAGTACTTC. The chain links TRBV7-9 to TRBJ2-5; D is possibly TRBD1 (6 bases). Germline loops: CDR1 SEHNR, CDR2 FQNEAQ (reference sequence). The CDR3 totals 14 residues. The ends were cut back, 2 bases at V and 5 bases at J, with 12 bases in the middle.

The sample holds a few counts of this clonotype. The CDR3 sequence: CASSPAGFPTQYF. The CDR3 coding sequence is TGTGCCAGCTCACCAGCGGGTTTTCCCACGCAGTATTTT. The chain employs TRBV18 and TRBJ2-3; tentative D call: TRBD2 (5 bases). CDR1 and CDR2 from the germline V gene are KGHSH and LQKENI. This CDR3 is 13 amino acids long. Trimming left V 2 bases short and J 9 bases short, with 12 bases between.

The chain uses TRBV6-2 or TRBV6-3 and TRBJ2-5, with unresolved D. CDR1 MNHEY and CDR2 SVGEGT come from the germline V gene. The CDR3 covers 13 residues. With 6 bases removed from V and 3 bases from J, the gap between germline ends came to 11 bases. CDR3 region: CASRKGLEETQYF. CDR3 DNA sequence: TGTGCCAGCAGGAAAGGCCTCGAAGAGACCCAGTACTTC.

The table lists this clonotype with a few counts. The J gene is TRBJ2-2, the V gene TRBV27, with a possible D match to TRBD1 (7 bases). The V gene's germline CDR1 is MNHEY and CDR2 SMNVEV (reference sequence). The CDR3 is 16 residues long. Trimming removed 3 bases from V and 4 bases from J, with 15 bases in between. The CDR3 protein is CASSFRQGGFTGELFF. CDR3 DNA sequence: TGTGCCAGCAGTTTTCGACAGGGAGGATTCACCGGGGAGCTGTTTTTT.

The chain couples TRBV4-1 to TRBJ2-1; 9 bases are shared with TRBD2. Germline CDR1 is MGHRA and CDR2 is YSYEKL. This CDR3 is built from 14 residues. The CDR3 DNA reads as TGCGCTCCACATAACTGGGGACTAGCTTCTGAGCAGTTCTTC. Residues: CAPHNWGLASEQFF.

The chain employs TRBV11-2 and TRBJ2-7, with D perhaps TRBD1 (6 bases). The CDR3 totals 15 residues. Germline V CDR1 and CDR2: SGHAT, FQNNGV. V shed 5 bases and J shed 4 bases, with 18 bases lying between them. Here the CDR3 DNA reads TGTGCCAGCAGCCGATACGGCGGACAGACTTACGAGCAGTACTTC. This encodes CASSRYGGQTYEQYF. Complete variable domain (other parts from reference TRBV11-2 and TRBJ2-7): EAGVAQSPRYKIIEKRQSVAFWCNPISGHATLYWYQQILGQGPKLLIQFQNNGVVDDSQLPKDRFSAERLKGVDSTLKIQPAKLEDSAVYLCASSRYGGQTYEQYFGPGTRLTVT.

This clonotype has a count of ten or more. The rearrangement joins TRBV5-1 to TRBJ2-2; 10 bases align to TRBD1. Germline trimming cut 1 base from V and 4 bases from J; bases unmatched to any gene: 4. This CDR3 spans 16 amino acids. Germline loops: CDR1 SGHRS, CDR2 YFSETQ. CDR3 in amino acids: CASSLTGQGSTGELFF. The CDR3 bases are TGCGCCAGCAGCTTGACGGGACAGGGGAGCACCGGGGAGCTGTTTTTT.

The rearrangement uses TRBV5-4 and TRBJ2-5; TRBD2 aligns across 13 bases. Per germline, CDR1 SGHNT and CDR2 YYREEE (reference sequence). With 1 base clipped from V and 2 bases from J, the junction kept 14 bases outside the gene matches. The length of the CDR3 is 20 residues. The CDR3 reads CASSLSPRTSGRGSQETQYF. The CDR3 DNA reads as TGTGCCAGCAGCTTGAGTCCGAGGACTAGCGGGAGAGGTTCACAAGAGACCCAGTACTTC.

This clonotype turned up a few times. This chain joins TRBV21-1 and TRBJ2-7; TRBD1 is the table's D call, not checked against the DNA. TRBV21-1 is a pseudogene segment. The CDR3 length is 16 residues. This chain's CDR3 is CASSLSRGGTIHEQYF. The CDR3 DNA reads TGTGCCAGCAGCCTCAGCAGGGGGGGGACCATCCACGAGCAGTACTTC.

The table lists this clonotype with a few counts. The rearrangement links TRBV5-1 to TRBJ2-1, with 11 nucleotides matching TRBD1. Germline-derived CDR1 and CDR2 are SGHRS and YFSETQ. The J segment lost 4 bases and the V segment lost 5 bases, leaving 5 bases of the junction unmatched. This CDR3 has 15 residues. The DNA for the CDR3 is TGCGCCAGCAGATCCGGGACAGGGGGATACAATGAGCAGTTCTTC. The encoded protein is CASRSGTGGYNEQFF.

The chain combines TRBV4-1 with TRBJ2-3, with D tentatively TRBD1 (6 bases). CDR3 length equals 14 residues. Germline values: CDR1 MGHRA, CDR2 YSYEKL. The ends were cut back, 2 bases at V and 5 bases at J, with 11 bases in the middle. CDR3 nucleotides: TGCGCCAGCAGCCAAAGACAGGTCGGAGATACGCAGTATTTT. Translated: CASSQRQVGDTQYF.

This clonotype came up a few times. V and J are TRBV25-1 and TRBJ2-7; 7 nucleotides match TRBD1. The trim removed 4 bases at V and 3 bases at J, leaving 6 bases unmatched. Per the germline V gene, CDR1 is MGHDK and CDR2 is SYGVNS. This CDR3 is built from 14 residues. CDR3 amino acids: CASSVDRVLYEQYF. The CDR3 nucleotides are TGTGCCAGCAGTGTAGACAGGGTACTCTACGAGCAGTACTTC.

The chain couples TRBV20-1 to TRBJ2-1, with 7 bases identical to TRBD2. With 3 bases clipped from V and 0 bases from J, the junction kept 2 bases outside the gene matches. The CDR3 has 14 residues. In germline, CDR1 is DFQATT, CDR2 SNEGSKA (reference sequence). CDR3 sequence: CSASRGSSYNEQFF. CDR3 sequence (DNA): TGCAGTGCTAGTCGCGGGAGCTCCTACAATGAGCAGTTCTTC.

This clonotype appeared a few times. The rearrangement links TRBV15 to TRBJ2-2; no firm D call. V gave up 6 bases and J gave up 1 base, with 6 bases separating them. The germline V gene has CDR1 LNHNV and CDR2 YYDKDF (reference sequence). The CDR3 contains 13 residues. The CDR3 region is CATRDMNTGELFF. The CDR3 DNA reads TGTGCCACCAGGGATATGAACACCGGGGAGCTGTTTTTT.

The count of this clonotype is one. The rearrangement links TRBV3-1 to TRBJ2-7, with D possibly being TRBD2 (5 bases). Germline V gene data show CDR1 as LGHDT and CDR2 as YNNKEL (reference sequence). This CDR3 has 12 amino acids. V lost 1 base and J 12 bases, leaving 13 bases between the germline ends. CDR3 bases: TGTGCCAGCAGCCAAGGCGGGTTTGGTTGGTACTTC. The encoded protein is CASSQGGFGWYF.

The rearrangement links TRBV5-1 to TRBJ2-2, with D possibly matching TRBD1 (6 bases). The CDR3 has 15 residues. The germline gives CDR1 SGHRS, CDR2 YFSETQ. V shed 4 bases and J shed 1 base, with 11 bases lying between them. The CDR3 DNA is TGCGCCAGCAGCCTCCGACAGGAGAACACCGGGGAGCTGTTTTTT. Amino acids: CASSLRQENTGELFF.

The genes are TRBV18 and TRBJ2-5; D not certain. Germline V gene lookup returns CDR1 KGHSH and CDR2 LQKENI. Between the trimmed V and J ends, which lost 2 bases and 2 bases, there was a span of 9 bases. This CDR3 has 14 residues. Here the CDR3 reads CASSPKGLQETQYF. The CDR3 nucleotides read TGTGCCAGCTCACCAAAGGGTCTACAAGAGACCCAGTACTTC.

The rearrangement uses TRBV3-1 and TRBJ1-1, with a possible D match to TRBD1 (5 bases). Trimming left V 0 bases short and J 2 bases short, with 22 bases between. Per germline, CDR1 LGHDT and CDR2 YNNKEL (reference sequence). This CDR3 region has 19 residues. The CDR3, as DNA: TGTGCCAGCAGCCAAGAGGGGCCACTCGGGGCGAGTAGAAACACTGAAGCTTTCTTT. Protein product: CASSQEGPLGASRNTEAFF.

The chain employs TRBV6-2 or TRBV6-3 and TRBJ2-1, with TRBD2 matching 10 bases. Trimming took 0 bases from V and 2 from J; bases not matched to a gene: 10. The CDR3 has 19 amino acids. Germline V gene lookup returns CDR1 MNHEY and CDR2 SVGEGT. CDR3 in amino acids: CASSYSKASGRVTYNEQFF. The CDR3, as DNA: TGTGCCAGCAGTTACTCGAAGGCTAGCGGGAGAGTTACCTACAATGAGCAGTTCTTC.

The rearrangement uses TRBV30 and TRBJ2-2, with D unclear. There are 14 residues in the CDR3. Per germline, CDR1 GTSNPN and CDR2 SVGIG (reference sequence). Trimming stripped 2 bases from V and 6 bases from J, with 13 bases between. Here the CDR3 reads CAWSRLQPAGELFF. As DNA, the CDR3 is TGTGCCTGGAGTCGGTTACAGCCGGCCGGGGAGCTGTTTTTT.